A selection of T cell receptor beta chains follows, all from one sample in a study of somatic mutations in cytotoxic T cells in rheumatoid arthritis. Repertoires were generated with immunoSEQ multiplex PCR, while TCRdb's copy carries only in-frame clones and drops some. Of tens of thousands of clones listed, approximately 78% are singletons. The sequenced sample consisted of CD8+ T cells sorted from blood. These receptors were collected from an adult with rheumatoid arthritis. Each CDR3 is given without its conserved first and last residue. Fields, in order: V gene, J gene, CDR3 protein.

TRBV11-2	TRBJ1-1	ASSKTGDTEAF
TRBV2	TRBJ1-4	ASSEGSVVEKLF
TRBV6-1	TRBJ2-7	AIPGQGAYEQY
TRBV2	TRBJ2-1	ASSEGPSFSYNEQF
TRBV14	TRBJ2-7	ASSPHRSPYEQY
TRBV28	TRBJ1-1	ASSFRQGFTEAF
TRBV4-1	TRBJ2-3	ASSHPEYTQY
TRBV6-1	TRBJ2-5	ASSEIAGSQETQY
TRBV27	TRBJ1-2	ASSLERDYGYT
TRBV5-5	TRBJ1-2	ASSLEEDRDGHYGYT
TRBV9	TRBJ1-6	ASNPGGGREKLLGLLLH
TRBV4-2	TRBJ2-2	ASSGGVKVAGSTGELF
TRBV19	TRBJ2-1	ASSIVGAHYNEQF
TRBV7-6	TRBJ2-3	ASSSDSDTDTQY
TRBV4-1	TRBJ1-2	ASSQGPGQGATNYGYT
TRBV25-1	TRBJ1-2	ASSVGGSDYGYT
TRBV7-9	TRBJ2-1	ASSLDVGGSSSYNEQF
TRBV14	TRBJ2-3	ASSYYYRGENTDTQY
TRBV10-3	TRBJ2-4	AISTGQGEVNIQY
TRBV30	TRBJ1-1	NRSPMNTEAF
TRBV18	TRBJ2-1	ASSPVGLASNEQF
TRBV10-3	TRBJ2-7	AISEPGEQY
TRBV6-1	TRBJ2-5	ASSELAGGQETQY
TRBV6-4	TRBJ2-6	ASSPAGGLGANVLT
TRBV12-5	TRBJ2-3	ASGPSLTGGGDTQY
TRBV28	TRBJ1-4	ASSLRTEENEKLF
TRBV13	TRBJ2-7	ASSYRDKPYEQY
TRBV29-1	TRBJ2-7	SVFTRDYEQY
TRBV6-5	TRBJ2-7	ASSYSGTGPYEQY
TRBV6-4	TRBJ2-1	ASSPSGVSYNEQF
TRBV7-6	TRBJ1-4	ASSSGAPNEKLF
TRBV19	TRBJ1-6	ASSIAGGGNSPLH
TRBV4-2	TRBJ1-4	ASSQDRDRETHNEKLF
TRBV4-3	TRBJ2-1	ASSQDWGGAYNEQF
TRBV5-1	TRBJ1-2	ASSPFTARTGANYGYT
TRBV6-5	TRBJ2-1	ASSSLEGTGHEQF
TRBV5-1	TRBJ1-6	ASSLGGKTNSPLH
TRBV7-8	TRBJ2-3	ASKSLVTGGPSTDTQY
TRBV6-5	TRBJ2-3	ASSYMGKAQY
TRBV7-2	TRBJ1-5	ASSFSIVRGSNQPQH
TRBV4-1	TRBJ2-5	ASSQGIAAYQETQY
TRBV5-1	TRBJ1-1	ASRDRLNTEAF
TRBV11-2	TRBJ1-2	ASSLDAGIGYGYT
TRBV4-2	TRBJ1-6	ASSRDSGNSPLH
TRBV20-1	TRBJ1-3	SAGARNTIY
TRBV7-8	TRBJ2-3	ASSFGLAGAGTDTQY
TRBV19	TRBJ1-2	ASSIAGGQGANYGYT
TRBV6-1	TRBJ2-3	ASSEYEPRGTDTQY
TRBV4-1	TRBJ2-7	ASSQPTRGQGREQY
TRBV11-2	TRBJ2-7	ASRFGAGRGIGNEQY
TRBV5-5	TRBJ2-7	ASSFHPRDGRAYEQY
TRBV7-2	TRBJ2-2	ASSLRLAGTGELF
TRBV10-1	TRBJ2-1	ASSEGSGGSDGQF
TRBV9	TRBJ1-2	ASSVEGGVAYGYT
TRBV4-1	TRBJ2-5	ASSGIGETQY
TRBV18	TRBJ2-2	ASSPADPNTGELF
TRBV15	TRBJ1-5	ATSSVRRGNQPQH
TRBV6-4	TRBJ1-6	ASSDPPGRGPYNSPLH
TRBV7-9	TRBJ1-1	ASRSGQGVPF